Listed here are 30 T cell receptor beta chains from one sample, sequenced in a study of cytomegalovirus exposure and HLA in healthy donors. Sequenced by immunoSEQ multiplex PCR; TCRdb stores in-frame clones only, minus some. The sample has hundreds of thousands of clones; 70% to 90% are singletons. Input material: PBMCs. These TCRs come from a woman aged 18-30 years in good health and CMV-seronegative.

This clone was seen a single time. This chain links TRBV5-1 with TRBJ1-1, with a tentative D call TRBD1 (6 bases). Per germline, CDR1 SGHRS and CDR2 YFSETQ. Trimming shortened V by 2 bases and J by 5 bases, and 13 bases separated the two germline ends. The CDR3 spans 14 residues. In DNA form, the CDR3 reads TGCGCCAGCAGCTTTGCAGGGGCAGGGACTGAAGCTTTCTTT. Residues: CASSFAGAGTEAFF.

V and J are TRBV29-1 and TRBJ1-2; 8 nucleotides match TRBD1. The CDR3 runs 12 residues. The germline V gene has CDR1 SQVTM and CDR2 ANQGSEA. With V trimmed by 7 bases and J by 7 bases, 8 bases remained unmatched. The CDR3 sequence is CSARTGTGGYTF. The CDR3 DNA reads TGCAGCGCCAGGACAGGGACCGGTGGCTACACCTTC.

The CDR3 DNA follows: TGTGCCTGTCAAACCTCGCAGGGGGTGGCAGCTAATGAAAAACTGTTTTTT. Translating it yields CACQTSQGVAANEKLFF. The genes are TRBV30 and TRBJ1-4; 7 nucleotides align to TRBD1. The CDR3 totals 17 residues. The V gene's germline CDR1 is GTSNPN and CDR2 SVGIG (reference sequence). The V and J ends lost 6 bases and 3 bases, in that order; junction bases with no gene match: 16.

The CDR3 region is CSVVGWTSGRAMADTQYF. The CDR3 DNA follows: TGCAGCGTCGTTGGTTGGACTAGCGGGAGGGCCATGGCAGATACGCAGTATTTT. The V and J genes are TRBV29-1 and TRBJ2-3; 15 bases agree with TRBD2. Per germline, CDR1 SQVTM and CDR2 ANQGSEA. The CDR3 length is 18 residues. V lost 6 bases and J lost 4; bases outside the gene matches: 14.

For the CDR3, the DNA is TGTGCCAGCAGCTTTGACGGGAGGGCCGTAGACAATGAGCAGTTCTTC. This encodes CASSFDGRAVDNEQFF. This rearrangement joins TRBV7-3 to TRBJ2-1; 8 bases align to TRBD2. Germline V lookup: CDR1 SGHTA, CDR2 FQGTGA. V lost 3 bases to trimming and J lost 5 bases; unmatched junction nucleotides: 9. The CDR3 totals 16 residues.

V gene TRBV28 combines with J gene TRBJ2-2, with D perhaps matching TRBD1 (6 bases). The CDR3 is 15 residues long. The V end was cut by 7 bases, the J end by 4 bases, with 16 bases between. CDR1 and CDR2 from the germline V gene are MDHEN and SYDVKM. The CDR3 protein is CASTQRGQRTGELFF. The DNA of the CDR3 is TGTGCCAGCACTCAACGGGGACAACGCACCGGGGAGCTGTTTTTT. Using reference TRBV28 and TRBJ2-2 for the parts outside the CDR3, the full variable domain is DVKVTQSSRYLVKRTGEKVFLECVQDMDHENMFWYRQDPGLGLRLIYFSYDVKMKEKGDIPEGYSVSREKKERFSLILESASTNQTSMYLCASTQRGQRTGELFFGEGSRLTVL.

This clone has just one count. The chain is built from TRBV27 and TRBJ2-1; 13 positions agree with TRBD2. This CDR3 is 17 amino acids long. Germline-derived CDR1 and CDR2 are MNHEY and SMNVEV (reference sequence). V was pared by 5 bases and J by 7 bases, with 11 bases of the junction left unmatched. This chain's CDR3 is CASSLTSGRSNLNEQFF. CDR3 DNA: TGTGCCAGCAGTCTGACTAGCGGGAGGTCAAATCTTAATGAGCAGTTCTTC.

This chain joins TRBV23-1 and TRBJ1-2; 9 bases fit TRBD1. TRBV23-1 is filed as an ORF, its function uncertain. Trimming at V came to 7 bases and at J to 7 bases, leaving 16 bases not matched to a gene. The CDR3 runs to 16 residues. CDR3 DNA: TGCGCCAGCAACCTACCCGGGACAGGGTCTTATAGTGGCTACACCTTC. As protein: CASNLPGTGSYSGYTF.

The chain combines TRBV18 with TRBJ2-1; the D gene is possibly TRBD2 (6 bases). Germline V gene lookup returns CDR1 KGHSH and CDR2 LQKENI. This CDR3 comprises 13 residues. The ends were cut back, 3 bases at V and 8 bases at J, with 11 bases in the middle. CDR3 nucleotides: TGTGCCAGCTCACCCGGAGCGGGCGATGAGCAGTTCTTC. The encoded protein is CASSPGAGDEQFF.

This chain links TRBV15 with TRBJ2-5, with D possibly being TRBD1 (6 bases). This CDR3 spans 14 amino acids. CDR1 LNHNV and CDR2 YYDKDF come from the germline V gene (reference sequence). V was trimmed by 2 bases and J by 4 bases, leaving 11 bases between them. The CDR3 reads CATSRSGVGETQYF. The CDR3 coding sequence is TGTGCCACCAGCAGATCAGGGGTAGGAGAGACCCAGTACTTC.

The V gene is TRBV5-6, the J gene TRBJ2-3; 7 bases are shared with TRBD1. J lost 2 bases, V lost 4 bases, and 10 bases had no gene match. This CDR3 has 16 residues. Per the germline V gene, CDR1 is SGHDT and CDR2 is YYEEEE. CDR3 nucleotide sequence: TGTGCCAGCAGCAAGCTTGGGGACAGCCTCACAGATACGCAGTATTTT. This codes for CASSKLGDSLTDTQYF.

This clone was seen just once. The CDR3: CASSPGQAYQPQHF. The DNA for the CDR3 is TGTGCCAGCAGTCCGGGACAGGCTTATCAGCCCCAGCATTTT. V and J are TRBV2 and TRBJ1-5; 8 bases agree with TRBD1. CDR1 is SNHLY and CDR2 is FYNNEI in the germline V gene. The CDR3 consists of 14 residues. V lost 5 bases and J lost 5; bases outside the gene matches: 5.

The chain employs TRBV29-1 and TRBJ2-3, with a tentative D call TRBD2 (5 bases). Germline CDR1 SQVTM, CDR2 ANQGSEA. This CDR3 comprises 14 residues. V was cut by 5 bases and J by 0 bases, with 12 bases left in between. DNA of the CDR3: TGCAGCGTTACTTACGGGGTCAGCACAGATACGCAGTATTTT. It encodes CSVTYGVSTDTQYF.

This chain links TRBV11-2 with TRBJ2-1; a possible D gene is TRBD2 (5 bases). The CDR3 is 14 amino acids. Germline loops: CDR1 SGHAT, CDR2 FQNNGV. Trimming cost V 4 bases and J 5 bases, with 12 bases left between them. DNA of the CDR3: TGTGCCAGCAGCTATGGTAGTAGCGACAATGAGCAGTTCTTC. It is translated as CASSYGSSDNEQFF.

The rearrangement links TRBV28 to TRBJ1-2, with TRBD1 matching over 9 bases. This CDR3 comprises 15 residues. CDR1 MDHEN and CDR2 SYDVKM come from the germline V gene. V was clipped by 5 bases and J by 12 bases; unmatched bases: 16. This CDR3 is CASSRSGTGSLFDTF. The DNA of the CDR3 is TGTGCCAGCAGTCGCTCCGGGACAGGGTCCCTGTTCGACACCTTC.

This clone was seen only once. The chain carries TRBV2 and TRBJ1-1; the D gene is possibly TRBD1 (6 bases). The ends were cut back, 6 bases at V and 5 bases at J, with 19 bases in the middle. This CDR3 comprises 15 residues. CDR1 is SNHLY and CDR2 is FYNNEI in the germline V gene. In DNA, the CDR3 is TGTGCCAGCAGCCCCATCGGGGGGCTTGAAACTGAAGCTTTCTTT. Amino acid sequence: CASSPIGGLETEAFF.

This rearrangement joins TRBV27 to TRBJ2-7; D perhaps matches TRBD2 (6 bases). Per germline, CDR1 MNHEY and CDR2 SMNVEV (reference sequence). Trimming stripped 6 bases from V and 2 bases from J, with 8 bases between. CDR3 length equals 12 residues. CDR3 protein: CASREGPYEQYF. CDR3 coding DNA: TGTGCCAGCAGGGAGGGACCCTACGAGCAGTACTTC.

In DNA, the CDR3 is TGTGCCAGTGATTTTAGCGGGAGGTACTCCTACAATGAGCAGTTCTTC. It encodes CASDFSGRYSYNEQFF. The genes are TRBV7-2 and TRBJ2-1; 10 nucleotides match TRBD2. This CDR3 is 16 amino acids long. Germline V gene data show CDR1 as SGHTA and CDR2 as FQGNSA. Trimming at V came to 9 bases and at J to 0 bases, leaving 8 bases not matched to a gene.

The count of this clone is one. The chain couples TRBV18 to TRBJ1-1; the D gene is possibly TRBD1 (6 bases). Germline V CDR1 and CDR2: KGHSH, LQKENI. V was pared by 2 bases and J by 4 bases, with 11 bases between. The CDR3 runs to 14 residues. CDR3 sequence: CASSPDRSSTEAFF. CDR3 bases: TGTGCCAGCTCACCAGACAGGTCAAGCACTGAAGCTTTCTTT.

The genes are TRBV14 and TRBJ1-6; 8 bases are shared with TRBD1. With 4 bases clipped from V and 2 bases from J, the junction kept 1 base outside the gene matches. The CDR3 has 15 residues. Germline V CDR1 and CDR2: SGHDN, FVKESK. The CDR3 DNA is TGTGCCAGCAGCCCGGGACAGGCCTATAATTCACCCCTCCACTTT. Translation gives CASSPGQAYNSPLHF.

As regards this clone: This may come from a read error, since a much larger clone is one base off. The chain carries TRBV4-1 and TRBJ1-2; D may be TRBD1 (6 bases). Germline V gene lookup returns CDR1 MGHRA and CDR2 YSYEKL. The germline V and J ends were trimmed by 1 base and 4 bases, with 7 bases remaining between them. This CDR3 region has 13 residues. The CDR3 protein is CASSQGTAYGYTF. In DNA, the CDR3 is TGCGCCAGCAGCCAAGGGACAGCCTATGGCTACACCTTC.

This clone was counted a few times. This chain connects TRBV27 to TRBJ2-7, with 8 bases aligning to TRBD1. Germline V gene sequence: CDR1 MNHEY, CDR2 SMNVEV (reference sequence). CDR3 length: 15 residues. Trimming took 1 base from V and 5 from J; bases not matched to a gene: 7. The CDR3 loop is CASSLLPRGLNEQYF. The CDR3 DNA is TGTGCCAGCAGTTTATTACCCAGGGGGCTCAACGAGCAGTACTTC.

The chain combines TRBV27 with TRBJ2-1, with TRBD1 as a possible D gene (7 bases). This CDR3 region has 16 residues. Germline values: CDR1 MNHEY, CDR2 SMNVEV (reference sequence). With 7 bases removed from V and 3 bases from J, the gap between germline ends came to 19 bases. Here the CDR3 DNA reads TGTGCCAGCATGGGCAGGGGGGTATTTGGCTACAATGAGCAGTTCTTC. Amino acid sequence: CASMGRGVFGYNEQFF.

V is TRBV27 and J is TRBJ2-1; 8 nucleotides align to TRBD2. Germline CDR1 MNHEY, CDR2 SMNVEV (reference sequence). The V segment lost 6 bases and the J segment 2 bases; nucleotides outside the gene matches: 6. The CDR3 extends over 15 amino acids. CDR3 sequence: CASSPRGGPYNEQFF. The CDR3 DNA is TGTGCCAGCAGCCCCCGGGGGGGCCCCTACAATGAGCAGTTCTTC.

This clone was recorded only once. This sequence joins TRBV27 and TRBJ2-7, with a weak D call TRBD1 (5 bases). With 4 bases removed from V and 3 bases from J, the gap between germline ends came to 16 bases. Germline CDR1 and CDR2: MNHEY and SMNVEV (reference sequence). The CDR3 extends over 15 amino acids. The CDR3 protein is CASSSDRNPLYEQYF. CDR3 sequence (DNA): TGTGCCAGCAGTTCAGACAGAAATCCCCTCTACGAGCAGTACTTC.

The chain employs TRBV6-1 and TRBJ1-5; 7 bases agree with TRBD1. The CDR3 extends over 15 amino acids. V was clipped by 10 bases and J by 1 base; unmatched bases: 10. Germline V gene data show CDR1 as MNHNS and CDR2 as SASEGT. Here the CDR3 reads CATQRGQLSNQPQHF. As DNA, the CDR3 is TGTGCCACCCAGAGGGGACAGTTGAGCAATCAGCCCCAGCATTTT.

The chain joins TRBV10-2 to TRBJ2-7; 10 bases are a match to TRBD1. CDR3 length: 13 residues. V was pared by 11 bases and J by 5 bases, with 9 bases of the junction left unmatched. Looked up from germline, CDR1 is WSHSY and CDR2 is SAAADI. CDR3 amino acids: CAGSWDRGHEQYF. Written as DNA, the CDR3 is TGCGCCGGTAGTTGGGACAGGGGTCACGAGCAGTACTTC.

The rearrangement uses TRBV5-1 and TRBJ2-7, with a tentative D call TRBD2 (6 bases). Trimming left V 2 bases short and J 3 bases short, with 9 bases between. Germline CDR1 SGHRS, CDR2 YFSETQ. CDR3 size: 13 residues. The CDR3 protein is CASSFREDYEQYF. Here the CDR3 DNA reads TGCGCCAGCAGCTTCAGGGAGGACTACGAGCAGTACTTC.

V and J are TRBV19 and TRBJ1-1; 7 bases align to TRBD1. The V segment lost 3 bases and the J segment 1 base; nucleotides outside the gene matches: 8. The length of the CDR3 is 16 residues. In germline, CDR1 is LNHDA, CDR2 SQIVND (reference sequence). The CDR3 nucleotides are TGTGCCAGTAGTATGGCATTTGGACAGGAGAACACTGAAGCTTTCTTT. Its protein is CASSMAFGQENTEAFF.

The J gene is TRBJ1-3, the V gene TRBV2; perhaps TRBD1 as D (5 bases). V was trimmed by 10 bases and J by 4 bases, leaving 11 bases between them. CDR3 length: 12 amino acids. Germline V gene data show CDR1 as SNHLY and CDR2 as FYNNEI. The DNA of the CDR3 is TGTGCCACCCCAGGGTCCGGAAACACCATATATTTT. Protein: CATPGSGNTIYF. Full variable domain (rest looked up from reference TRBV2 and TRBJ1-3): EPEVTQTPSHQVTQMGQEVILRCVPISNHLYFYWYRQILGQKVEFLVSFYNNEISEKSEIFDDQFSVERPDGSNFTLKIRSTKLEDSAMYFCATPGSGNTIYFGEGSWLTVV.